This T cell receptor beta chain was observed in a study of regulatory T cells in long-lasting Graves disease. About the research overall: Persistence in Graves' disease required over 5 years of antithyroid drugs plus positive TSH receptor antibodies.

Both iRepertoire HTBI primers and Arm-PCR of CDR3 regions were used to build the TCR beta libraries. Authors' methods: Samples revealed 62 TRBV and 14 TRBJ segments. TCRdb redid the calling of the multiplex PCR reads with MiXCR, one entry per CDR3 protein. TCRdb's processing, not the authors' own work, is the source of the V and J calls. Of fewer than 550,000 distinct CDR3 sequences detected, roughly a fifth appear once; the ten largest clones hold roughly 7.1%. The time point denotes: persistent/refractory GD, antithyroid drugs over 5 years with positive TRAb. With RNA extracted from PBMCs as input, the TCR library was made. A peripheral blood sample, about 9.4 milliliters in volume, was drawn into EDTA tubes. Germline V gives CDR1 LNHNV, CDR2 YYDKDF (reference sequence). Germline trimming cut 0 bases from V and 4 bases from J; bases unmatched to any gene: 6. The CDR3 covers 18 residues. This clonotype occurred many times.

The sequencing here drew on peripheral blood mononuclear cells (PBMCs), taken when the disease was refractory, from a patient treated with antithyroid drugs. The origin of this receptor is a female donor with Graves disease. The chain combines TRBV15 with TRBJ2-6; 10 nucleotides align to TRBD1. The CDR3 sequence is CATSRDAGQGTGANVLTF. In nucleotides, the CDR3 is TGTGCCACCAGCAGAGATGCGGGACAGGGGACGGGGGCCAACGTCCTGACTTTC.